The 27 T cell receptor beta chains given below trace back to one sample, sequenced in a study of a mutant IDH1 vaccine in newly diagnosed glioma. Time point noted: week 11, during vaccination. A single vaccine dose contained 300 ug of mutant IDH1 20-mer peptide, and topical imiquimod was used with it. These TCRs' antigens remain unknown. Repertoires were generated with immunoSEQ multiplex PCR, while TCRdb's copy carries only in-frame clones and drops some. The repertoire holds about 32,000 clones, with under 80% as singletons. This sample comprised PBMCs, obtained from a glioma patient whose treatment included an IDH1 peptide vaccine. These receptors originate from a man in his thirties or forties with glioma.

This sequence joins TRBV28 and TRBJ1-2, with 11 bases lining up with TRBD1. Germline CDR1 reads MDHEN; CDR2 reads SYDVKM. CDR3 length: 15 amino acids. Trimming removed 6 bases from V and 4 bases from J; junction bases left unmatched: 7. The CDR3 DNA is TGTGCCAGCAGGGGCGGACAGGGGGCTGTCTATGGCTACACCTTC. Translation: CASRGGQGAVYGYTF.

The V and J genes are TRBV5-1 and TRBJ2-2; 10 positions match TRBD2. J lost 6 bases, V lost 5 bases, and 10 bases had no gene match. This CDR3 contains 16 residues. Per germline, CDR1 SGHRS and CDR2 YFSETQ. The CDR3 DNA reads TGCGCCAGCAGGCTCTCTAGCGGGAGTAGGGCCGGGGAGCTGTTTTTT. This gives the protein CASRLSSGSRAGELFF.

The chain uses TRBV30 and TRBJ1-2, with a tentative D call TRBD1 (5 bases). There are 14 residues in the CDR3. The germline gives CDR1 GTSNPN, CDR2 SVGIG (reference sequence). Between the trimmed V and J ends, which lost 3 bases and 3 bases, there was a span of 14 bases. As DNA, the CDR3 is TGTGCCTGGAGGCTCACCGGGACCTACTATGGCTACACCTTC. Its protein product is CAWRLTGTYYGYTF.

The rearrangement joins TRBV5-5 to TRBJ1-4; D is perhaps TRBD1 (5 bases). CDR3 length: 15 residues. The germline CDR1 and CDR2 sequences are SGHKS and YYEKEE (reference sequence). Trimming shortened V by 4 bases and J by 3 bases, and 13 bases separated the two germline ends. The CDR3 DNA reads as TGTGCCAGCAGCGTTCGACAGATCTCTAATGAAAAACTGTTTTTT. This encodes CASSVRQISNEKLFF. Full variable domain (rest looked up from reference TRBV5-5 and TRBJ1-4): DAGVTQSPTHLIKTRGQQVTLRCSPISGHKSVSWYQQVLGQGPQFIFQYYEKEERGRGNFPDRFSARQFPNYSSELNVNALLLGDSALYLCASSVRQISNEKLFFGSGTQLSVL.

The rearrangement joins TRBV29-1 to TRBJ1-2, with a tentative D call TRBD1 (6 bases). Germline CDR1 SQVTM, CDR2 ANQGSEA. V was clipped by 3 bases and J by 4 bases, with 21 bases between them. The CDR3 is 16 residues long. The chain's CDR3 is CSVDGPSGHNSYGYTF. In DNA form, the CDR3 reads TGCAGCGTTGATGGGCCCTCGGGACACAACTCCTATGGCTACACCTTC.

The chain employs TRBV29-1 and TRBJ2-5; no definite D call. Germline CDR1 reads SQVTM; CDR2 reads ANQGSEA. V lost 2 bases and J lost 1, with 17 bases in between. The CDR3 contains 16 residues. CDR3 region: CSVELDGRILQETQYF. CDR3 nucleotide sequence: TGCAGCGTTGAATTGGATGGCAGGATCCTCCAAGAGACCCAGTACTTC.

The rearrangement joins TRBV7-7 to TRBJ2-7, with D possibly TRBD1 on 5 matching bases. The V end was cut by 2 bases, the J end by 1 base, with 12 bases between. The CDR3 sequence is 15 residues long. Looked up from germline, CDR1 is SSHAT and CDR2 is FNYEAQ (reference sequence). The CDR3 here is CASSLNQGPSYEQYF. CDR3 bases: TGTGCCAGCAGCTTAAATCAGGGTCCGTCCTACGAGCAGTACTTC.

The chain is built from TRBV10-3 and TRBJ2-1; 7 bases map to TRBD1. CDR3 size: 14 residues. Trimming cost V 6 bases and J 2 bases; bases outside gene matches: 4. CDR1 ENHRY and CDR2 SYGVKD come from the germline V gene. For the CDR3, the DNA is TGTGCCATCAGCCAGACAGGGCCCTACAATGAGCAGTTCTTC. Protein: CAISQTGPYNEQFF.

This sequence joins TRBV5-6 and TRBJ1-1; 7 bases match TRBD1. V was pared by 5 bases and J by 6 bases, with 7 bases of the junction left unmatched. There are 13 residues in the CDR3. Germline V gives CDR1 SGHDT, CDR2 YYEEEE. Written as DNA, the CDR3 is TGTGCCAGCAGGAGACAGGGTGTGGCTGAAGCTTTCTTT. Its translation is CASRRQGVAEAFF.

The chain has TRBV7-9 and TRBJ2-7, with TRBD1 matching over 7 bases. Germline V CDR1 and CDR2: SEHNR, FQNEAQ (reference sequence). Losses at the gene ends were 6 bases for V and 5 bases for J; bases not matched to a gene: 7. The CDR3 loop spans 13 amino acids. The CDR3 is CASSLTGRHEQYF. The CDR3 coding sequence is TGTGCCAGCAGTTTGACAGGGAGACACGAGCAGTACTTC.

This rearrangement joins TRBV19 to TRBJ1-5, with a tentative D call TRBD1 (6 bases). The CDR3 is 15 residues long. V was clipped by 6 bases and J by 5 bases, with 17 bases between them. Germline-derived CDR1 and CDR2 are LNHDA and SQIVND (reference sequence). DNA of the CDR3: TGTGCCAGTAGCTCGACAGGTTGGAGGGATCAGCCCCAGCATTTT. Translation gives CASSSTGWRDQPQHF.

The chain recombines TRBV10-3 with TRBJ2-7; D possibly corresponds to TRBD1 (5 bases). The V end was cut by 7 bases, the J end by 7 bases, with 17 bases between. The CDR3 runs to 13 residues. Germline values: CDR1 ENHRY, CDR2 SYGVKD. CDR3 bases: TGTGCCATCACCCGGACAAGCTCACTTGAGCAGTACTTC. This codes for CAITRTSSLEQYF.

The gene calls are TRBV11-2 and TRBJ2-1; 7 nucleotides line up with TRBD2. Germline lookup yields CDR1 SGHAT and CDR2 FQNNGV. The CDR3 has 15 residues. Losses at the gene ends were 5 bases for V and 9 bases for J; bases not matched to a gene: 13. The CDR3 here is CASSAGDFIRGEQFF. CDR3 in DNA: TGTGCCAGCAGCGCGGGAGACTTTATCCGTGGTGAGCAGTTCTTC.

The rearrangement joins TRBV5-4 to TRBJ2-7, with 8 bases aligning to TRBD2. CDR1 SGHNT and CDR2 YYREEE come from the germline V gene (reference sequence). The V and J ends lost 0 bases and 4 bases, in that order; junction bases with no gene match: 12. This CDR3 region has 17 residues. The CDR3 sequence is CASSLGSRLAGLYEQYF. CDR3 nucleotide sequence: TGTGCCAGCAGCTTGGGGAGCCGCCTAGCGGGTTTATACGAGCAGTACTTC.

The gene calls are TRBV5-4 and TRBJ2-6, with 8 nucleotides matching TRBD1. This CDR3 is built from 18 residues. Losses at the gene ends were 6 bases for V and 4 bases for J; bases not matched to a gene: 15. Germline loops: CDR1 SGHNT, CDR2 YYREEE (reference sequence). CDR3 sequence reads: CASTHSRGLISGANVLTF. CDR3 DNA sequence: TGTGCCAGCACCCACTCCAGGGGGCTAATCTCCGGGGCCAACGTCCTGACTTTC.

This chain joins TRBV6-5 and TRBJ1-2; possible D gene TRBD1, 6 bases. CDR3 length equals 14 residues. Germline V gene lookup returns CDR1 MNHEY and CDR2 SVGAGI. V shed 7 bases and J shed 2 bases, with 14 bases lying between them. CDR3 sequence (DNA): TGTGCCAGCACCCGAGGACAGTTCAACTATGGCTACACCTTC. Protein sequence: CASTRGQFNYGYTF.

The chain combines TRBV29-1 with TRBJ2-5; D remains unclear. V was clipped by 6 bases and J by 3 bases, with 8 bases between them. The CDR3 contains 11 residues. The germline V gene encodes CDR1 SQVTM and CDR2 ANQGSEA. CDR3 DNA: TGCAGCGTAACACCTAAAGAGACCCAGTACTTC. It translates to CSVTPKETQYF.

The rearrangement links TRBV5-1 to TRBJ2-3; 7 bases are a match to TRBD1. The germline V gene encodes CDR1 SGHRS and CDR2 YFSETQ. Trimming removed 1 base from V and 2 bases from J; junction bases left unmatched: 4. The CDR3 extends over 15 amino acids. The DNA of the CDR3 is TGCGCCAGCAGCTTGCAACAGGGGTTCACAGATACGCAGTATTTT. This codes for CASSLQQGFTDTQYF. Full variable domain (missing parts from reference TRBV5-1 and TRBJ2-3): KAGVTQTPRYLIKTRGQQVTLSCSPISGHRSVSWYQQTPGQGLQFLFEYFSETQRNKGNFPGRFSGRQFSNSRSEMNVSTLELGDSALYLCASSLQQGFTDTQYFGPGTRLTVL.

The chain couples TRBV5-1 to TRBJ2-5, with D perhaps matching TRBD1 or TRBD2 (6 bases each). There are 15 residues in the CDR3. Deletions cut 4 bases from V and 5 bases from J, with 18 bases between. In germline, CDR1 is SGHRS, CDR2 YFSETQ. As DNA, the CDR3 is TGCGCCAGCAGCACCAGAGGAGGGGGGAGGGAGACCCAGTACTTC. Its translation is CASSTRGGGRETQYF.

The chain joins TRBV10-1 to TRBJ1-1, with 8 bases identical to TRBD1. V gave up 1 base and J gave up 2 bases; unmatched junction bases: 9. Germline CDR1 is WNHNN and CDR2 is SYGVQD (reference sequence). CDR3 length equals 17 residues. CDR3 coding DNA: TGCGCCAGCAGTGAGTATTCCAGGACAGGGAGCAACACTGAAGCTTTCTTT. This translates into CASSEYSRTGSNTEAFF.

The CDR3 reads CASSPYRGRSHGYTF. CDR3 nucleotide sequence: TGCGCCAGCAGCCCCTACAGGGGGCGTTCCCATGGCTACACCTTC. This sequence joins TRBV4-3 and TRBJ1-2; 9 bases match TRBD1. The CDR3 extends over 15 amino acids. Per germline, CDR1 LGHNA and CDR2 YSLEER. V shed 4 bases, J shed 6 bases, and the junction held 9 bases outside the gene matches.

This chain links TRBV7-8 with TRBJ2-7; possibly TRBD2 for D (5 bases). Germline CDR1 is SGHVS and CDR2 is FQNEAQ. The CDR3 is made up of 15 amino acids. Trimming left V 4 bases short and J 5 bases short, with 18 bases between. In DNA form, the CDR3 reads TGTGCCAGCAGCTCTCTCCCCCGGAGGAGAGACGAGCAGTACTTC. Its protein product is CASSSLPRRRDEQYF.

This chain links TRBV28 with TRBJ1-1; a possible D gene is TRBD1 (5 bases). V was pared by 3 bases and J by 8 bases, with 13 bases between. The CDR3 has 13 amino acids. CDR1 and CDR2 (germline): MDHEN, SYDVKM. DNA for the CDR3: TGTGCCAGCAGTTTGCTCGGGACGGAAGAAGCTTTCTTT. Translation gives CASSLLGTEEAFF.

This sequence joins TRBV27 and TRBJ1-5, with 12 bases aligning to TRBD1. V dropped 5 bases and J dropped 0; count of bases not matched to a gene: 8. CDR3 size: 18 residues. Germline lookup yields CDR1 MNHEY and CDR2 SMNVEV (reference sequence). CDR3 sequence reads: CASSPGQGAFYSNQPQHF. CDR3 DNA sequence: TGTGCCAGCAGTCCGGGACAGGGGGCCTTTTATAGCAATCAGCCCCAGCATTTT.

The chain recombines TRBV30 with TRBJ2-7; TRBD2 matches at 13 bases. The CDR3 consists of 14 residues. The junction had 6 bases not matched to a gene; V was cut back by 8 bases and J by 2 bases. Germline assignment: CDR1 GTSNPN and CDR2 SVGIG (reference sequence). The CDR3 DNA reads as TGTGCCGGGACCGGACTAGCGGGAGCCTACGAGCAGTACTTC. Amino acid sequence: CAGTGLAGAYEQYF.

The chain is built from TRBV29-1 and TRBJ1-2; D gene uncertain. The V gene lost 2 bases and the J gene lost 3 bases, with 16 bases spanning the gap. Looked up from germline, CDR1 is SQVTM and CDR2 is ANQGSEA. The CDR3 is 15 residues long. DNA of the CDR3: TGCAGCGTTGAATCTCAGACGGCGGCCCACTATGGCTACACCTTC. It yields the protein CSVESQTAAHYGYTF.

The chain couples TRBV29-1 to TRBJ1-5, with no clear D. Germline values: CDR1 SQVTM, CDR2 ANQGSEA. This CDR3 region has 14 residues. Trimming shortened V by 6 bases and J by 7 bases, and 19 bases separated the two germline ends. The CDR3 DNA reads as TGCAGCGTCCTTGAGGACCGTTCGGGGCAGCCCCAGCATTTT. Amino acid sequence: CSVLEDRSGQPQHF.